This passage covers 28 T cell receptor beta chains from one sample sequenced in a study of beta chain features in type 1 diabetes. Every bit of the isolated RNA underwent reverse transcription, so sequencing read expressed TCRB transcripts. Profiling relied on immunoSEQ multiplex PCR, and the TCRdb table lists in-frame clones only, not all of them. This sample carries 250,000 to 350,000 clones, around 15% of them seen once, and the ten largest clones take approximately 7%. The sequencing input was central memory CD4+ T cells from blood. The receptors shown here come from a young man in good health.

Turning to this clone: Relative to the germline gene, one junction end is altered; a read error may explain this. The chain uses TRBV7-8 and TRBJ2-6, with TRBD1 matching over 8 bases. CDR3 size: 13 residues. Germline V gene lookup returns CDR1 SGHVS and CDR2 FQNEAQ. CDR3 sequence (DNA): TGCGCCAGCAGCCCTCAGACAGGGGCCTTCCTGACTTTC. Residues: CASSPQTGAFLTF.

This clone was detected only a few times. This sequence joins TRBV10-3 and TRBJ2-2; TRBD1 matches 7 bases. This CDR3 region has 16 residues. The germline V gene has CDR1 ENHRY and CDR2 SYGVKD. Trimming cost V 6 bases and J 1 base; bases outside gene matches: 8. The CDR3 region has the DNA TGTGCCATCAGGGGCTCTCGGACAGGGAACACCGGGGAGCTGTTTTTT. This sequence encodes CAIRGSRTGNTGELFF.

This clone was recorded many times. The chain employs TRBV15 and TRBJ2-2, with no clear D. The germline V gene encodes CDR1 LNHNV and CDR2 YYDKDF (reference sequence). Trimming shortened V by 0 bases and J by 5 bases, and 13 bases separated the two germline ends. This CDR3 has 16 amino acids. The CDR3 region is CATSRDPRTGTGELFF. Written as DNA, the CDR3 is TGTGCCACCAGCAGAGATCCCCGGACGGGTACCGGGGAGCTGTTTTTT.

This clone turned up a few times. J is TRBJ1-1 and V is TRBV5-4, with 7 nucleotides matching TRBD1. The length of the CDR3 is 12 residues. With 7 bases clipped from V and 8 bases from J, the junction kept 8 bases outside the gene matches. Germline CDR1 SGHNT, CDR2 YYREEE (reference sequence). CDR3 protein: CASAWDRREAFF. DNA for the CDR3: TGTGCCAGCGCCTGGGACAGAAGAGAAGCTTTCTTT.

In this sample, this clone turned up many times. The same CDR3 also results from other DNA sequences found in this sample. The J gene is TRBJ2-5, the V gene TRBV5-1, with D possibly matching TRBD1 (6 bases). The CDR3 is 14 residues long. V lost 2 bases and J 2 bases, leaving 10 bases between the germline ends. Germline CDR1 and CDR2: SGHRS and YFSETQ. CDR3 nucleotide sequence: TGCGCCAGCAGCTTAGGACAGCTACAAGAGACCCAGTACTTC. The encoded protein is CASSLGQLQETQYF.

The chain recombines TRBV10-3 with TRBJ2-5, with D tentatively TRBD2 (5 bases). The V gene's germline CDR1 is ENHRY and CDR2 SYGVKD. Trimming shortened V by 8 bases and J by 5 bases, and 18 bases separated the two germline ends. CDR3 size: 14 residues. Here the CDR3 reads CAIGAAGRGETQYF. CDR3 DNA: TGTGCCATCGGTGCGGCAGGAAGAGGGGAGACCCAGTACTTC.

The chain links TRBV19 to TRBJ1-5, with D possibly matching TRBD1 (5 bases). The CDR3 is 14 amino acids. Per the germline V gene, CDR1 is LNHDA and CDR2 is SQIVND (reference sequence). V was pared by 7 bases and J by 4 bases, with 14 bases between. CDR3 nucleotide sequence: TGTGCCAGTACTCTGGCAGGGCTAAATCAGCCCCAGCATTTT. It yields the protein CASTLAGLNQPQHF.

This clone occurred a few times. Here the CDR3 DNA reads TGTGCCAGCAGGGAGACTAGCGGGGGGTTCAATGAGCAGTTCTTC. As protein: CASRETSGGFNEQFF. The chain uses TRBV5-6 and TRBJ2-1; 13 bases map to TRBD2. The CDR3 extends over 15 amino acids. CDR1 and CDR2 from the germline V gene are SGHDT and YYEEEE. With 5 bases clipped from V and 6 bases from J, the junction kept 5 bases outside the gene matches.

This clone was counted between two and nine times. The gene calls are TRBV10-3 and TRBJ2-3, with 7 bases lining up with TRBD2. The CDR3 spans 14 residues. The junction had 5 bases not matched to a gene; V was cut back by 5 bases and J by 3 bases. Germline V lookup: CDR1 ENHRY, CDR2 SYGVKD. In DNA, the CDR3 is TGTGCCATCAGTCCTAGCGGAGCAACAGATACGCAGTATTTT. It translates to CAISPSGATDTQYF.

This chain joins TRBV5-6 and TRBJ2-1, with D perhaps TRBD1 (6 bases). Germline lookup yields CDR1 SGHDT and CDR2 YYEEEE. This CDR3 comprises 16 residues. V was shortened by 4 bases and J by 10 bases, with 24 bases between the two germline ends. The CDR3 DNA reads as TGTGCCAGCAGCAAGGACAGCATTACTGTCACTCGGGAGCAGTTCTTC. Amino acids: CASSKDSITVTREQFF.

The table lists this clone with a few counts. The gene calls are TRBV25-1 and TRBJ2-3; 7 positions match TRBD2. Germline V CDR1 and CDR2: MGHDK, SYGVNS. V was clipped by 7 bases and J by 3 bases; unmatched bases: 4. The CDR3 consists of 13 residues. The CDR3 nucleotides are TGTGCCAGCAAGCGGGACTATACAGATACGCAGTATTTT. Translation gives CASKRDYTDTQYF.

This clone was observed a few times. The CDR3 bases are TGCGCCAGCAGCTTGGTAGTGGGACAGGGAAGCGAGCAGTACTTC. This gives the protein CASSLVVGQGSEQYF. The chain combines TRBV5-1 with TRBJ2-7; 9 positions agree with TRBD1. The CDR3 extends over 15 amino acids. V dropped 0 bases and J dropped 6; count of bases not matched to a gene: 7. Germline loops: CDR1 SGHRS, CDR2 YFSETQ.

The sample holds a few counts of this clone. Mismatch with germline at one junction end may stem from a read error. The chain employs TRBV9 and TRBJ1-2; no clear D. Per the germline V gene, CDR1 is SGDLS and CDR2 is YYNGEE. This CDR3 comprises 11 residues. This chain's CDR3 is CASSVAAERHF. The CDR3, as DNA: TGTGCCAGCAGCGTAGCGGCGGAACGCCACTTC. Together with reference TRBV9 and TRBJ1-2, the CDR3 gives the full variable domain: DSGVTQTPKHLITATGQRVTLRCSPRSGDLSVYWYQQSLDQGLQFLIQYYNGEERAKGNILERFSAQQFPDLHSELNLSSLELGDSALYFCASSVAAERHFGSGTRLTVV.

This clone was picked up a small number of times. The chain joins TRBV11-3 to TRBJ2-6; D not resolved. Germline V lookup: CDR1 SGHNT, CDR2 YENEEA. This CDR3 contains 17 residues. The V gene lost 5 bases and the J gene lost 0 bases, with 14 bases spanning the gap. CDR3 loop: CASSLNQALSGANVLTF. CDR3 nucleotide sequence: TGTGCCAGCAGCCTAAACCAGGCCCTCTCTGGGGCCAACGTCCTGACTTTC.

This sequence joins TRBV9 and TRBJ1-2; 10 bases align to TRBD1. J gave up 6 bases and V 2 bases, and 4 bases lay outside the gene matches. The CDR3 length is 14 residues. Germline V gene sequence: CDR1 SGDLS, CDR2 YYNGEE. This CDR3 reads CASSVGQGKDGYTF. CDR3 bases: TGTGCCAGCAGCGTGGGACAGGGGAAGGATGGCTACACCTTC.

This chain connects TRBV7-2 to TRBJ2-5, with D hard to call. Germline loops: CDR1 SGHTA, CDR2 FQGNSA. The CDR3 extends over 15 amino acids. Trimming took off 0 bases at V and 1 base at J, with 9 bases between the two ends. The chain's CDR3 is CASSLAPGSQETQYF. CDR3 in DNA: TGTGCCAGCAGCTTAGCGCCGGGCAGCCAAGAGACCCAGTACTTC.

The sample holds a few counts of this clone. CDR3 in DNA: TGTGCCAGCAGTGAGGGACTAGTTGGCGAGCAGTACTTC. Protein sequence: CASSEGLVGEQYF. The chain couples TRBV6-5 to TRBJ2-7; 8 nucleotides match TRBD2. Germline-derived CDR1 and CDR2 are MNHEY and SVGAGI. V lost 5 bases and J lost 6; bases outside the gene matches: 6. The length of the CDR3 is 13 residues.

This clone appeared a few times. Here the CDR3 DNA reads TGTGCCAGCACGGGGGGGCAGAAGCAGTTCTTC. Translated: CASTGGQKQFF. The rearrangement links TRBV6-5 to TRBJ2-1; TRBD2 matches 8 bases. The CDR3 is 11 residues long. The junction had 4 bases not matched to a gene; V was cut back by 7 bases and J by 11 bases. CDR1 and CDR2 from the germline V gene are MNHEY and SVGAGI.

This clone has just a few counts. A much more abundant neighbour one base away suggests this may be a read error. This sample also contains other DNA sequences that code for the same CDR3. This chain connects TRBV2 to TRBJ2-3; the D is unclear. Germline values: CDR1 SNHLY, CDR2 FYNNEI. The CDR3 length is 11 residues. With 5 bases removed from V and 2 bases from J, the gap between germline ends came to 2 bases. The CDR3 protein is CASSITDTQYF. In DNA, the CDR3 is TGTGCCAGCAGTATCACAGATACGCAGTATTTT.

The chain employs TRBV14 and TRBJ1-6; TRBD1 is a possible D gene (6 bases). Germline V gene sequence: CDR1 SGHDN, CDR2 FVKESK. Trimming removed 4 bases at V and 7 bases at J, with 14 bases between. CDR3 length: 15 residues. The CDR3 protein is CASSPRGGMNSPLHF. The DNA for the CDR3 is TGTGCCAGCAGCCCCAGGGGTGGGATGAATTCACCCCTCCACTTT.

The rearrangement joins TRBV6-1 to TRBJ1-5; D is ambiguous. Looked up from germline, CDR1 is MNHNS and CDR2 is SASEGT. V was pared by 4 bases and J by 3 bases, with 7 bases between. This CDR3 is built from 13 residues. The CDR3 nucleotides are TGTGCCAGCAGTGGTAATTTCAATCAGCCCCAGCATTTT. It specifies CASSGNFNQPQHF.

This rearrangement joins TRBV4-3 to TRBJ2-5; 9 bases fit TRBD1. Germline V lookup: CDR1 LGHNA, CDR2 YSLEER. This CDR3 contains 15 residues. The trim removed 4 bases at V and 3 bases at J, leaving 6 bases unmatched. CDR3 nucleotides: TGCGCCAGCAGCCCTCGACAGGGGGGGGAAGAGACCCAGTACTTC. Translation: CASSPRQGGEETQYF.

This clone was counted a few times. V is TRBV6-5 and J is TRBJ2-4; 10 nucleotides align to TRBD1. The CDR3 covers 16 residues. CDR1 is MNHEY, CDR2 SVGAGI, per germline. V dropped 2 bases and J dropped 4; count of bases not matched to a gene: 5. The CDR3: CASSYVGTGEKNIQYF. In DNA, the CDR3 is TGTGCCAGCAGTTACGTCGGGACAGGGGAGAAAAACATTCAGTACTTC.

J is TRBJ1-6 and V is TRBV5-1; possible D gene TRBD1, 6 bases. Germline lookup yields CDR1 SGHRS and CDR2 YFSETQ. V shed 2 bases and J shed 7 bases, with 16 bases lying between them. The length of the CDR3 is 16 residues. The CDR3 protein is CASSLLGQTRNSPLHF. CDR3 DNA sequence: TGCGCCAGCAGCTTACTGGGACAAACTCGGAATTCACCCCTCCACTTT.

The V call is TRBV7-2, the J call TRBJ2-4, with D perhaps matching TRBD2 (5 bases). Between the trimmed V and J ends, which lost 6 bases and 3 bases, there was a span of 15 bases. Germline-derived CDR1 and CDR2 are SGHTA and FQGNSA. The CDR3 has 15 residues. The CDR3 is CASRLRGIGKNIQYF. The DNA of the CDR3 is TGTGCCAGCAGACTCAGAGGGATCGGCAAAAACATTCAGTACTTC.

Only a few counts were recorded for this clone. The V gene is TRBV11-2, the J gene TRBJ1-1; D call uncertain. The CDR3 has 14 amino acids. CDR1 and CDR2 (germline): SGHAT, FQNNGV. Deletions cut 3 bases from V and 0 bases from J, with 8 bases between. The CDR3 DNA follows: TGTGCCAGCAGCTTCCGAGGAATGAACACTGAAGCTTTCTTT. Translated: CASSFRGMNTEAFF.

This clone appeared many times. The chain recombines TRBV5-4 with TRBJ2-1; TRBD2 is a possible D gene (7 bases). The germline V gene encodes CDR1 SGHNT and CDR2 YYREEE (reference sequence). The CDR3 consists of 16 residues. Deletions cut 0 bases from V and 7 bases from J, with 17 bases between. The CDR3 is CASSLDGGLWRNEQFF. CDR3 coding DNA: TGTGCCAGCAGCTTGGACGGGGGGCTGTGGAGGAATGAGCAGTTCTTC.

The rearrangement links TRBV27 to TRBJ2-3; D is ambiguous. Per the germline V gene, CDR1 is MNHEY and CDR2 is SMNVEV (reference sequence). This CDR3 is built from 16 residues. V was shortened by 5 bases and J by 0 bases, with 15 bases between the two germline ends. Here the CDR3 reads CASSPQSSPSTDTQYF. The DNA of the CDR3 is TGTGCCAGCAGTCCCCAGAGCTCACCTAGCACAGATACGCAGTATTTT.